Shown below are 22 T cell receptor beta chains from a single sample sequenced in a study of beta chain features in type 1 diabetes. The study's findings and limits: All four CD4+ subsets from Type 1 diabetes patients carried moderately but significantly shorter TCRB CDR3s.

Sequenced material consisted of expressed TCRB transcripts (all of the isolated RNA was reverse transcribed). Sequencing was performed with immunoSEQ multiplex PCR; in TCRdb, only in-frame clones are kept and a portion is missing. The data show 200,000 to 300,000 clones, with around 9.9% seen just once and around 0.017% held by the top ten. These receptors are not linked to any known antigen. The specimen was naive CD4+ T cells from blood. These receptor sequences come from a man aged 25 to 45 with type 1 diabetes.

The chain recombines TRBV15 with TRBJ2-7; D might be TRBD1 (5 bases). Germline V gene lookup returns CDR1 LNHNV and CDR2 YYDKDF (reference sequence). V dropped 1 base and J dropped 5 bases, with 15 bases sitting between them. The CDR3 has 15 amino acids. The DNA of the CDR3 is TGTGCCACCAGCAGAGTGAGGCAGGGCGTCCACGAGCAGTACTTC. It specifies CATSRVRQGVHEQYF.

This clone was observed a few times. This chain uses TRBV5-4 with TRBJ2-7; D possibly corresponds to TRBD1 (5 bases). From germline, CDR1 is SGHNT and CDR2 YYREEE (reference sequence). The CDR3 length is 13 residues. Trimming left V 5 bases short and J 7 bases short, with 16 bases between. CDR3 protein: CASRDTNSREQYF. The CDR3 DNA reads TGTGCCAGCAGGGACACCAATAGCAGGGAGCAGTACTTC.

The gene calls are TRBV5-1 and TRBJ1-2; D is unresolved. Germline-derived CDR1 and CDR2 are SGHRS and YFSETQ. V lost 0 bases to trimming and J lost 4 bases, with 10 bases between them. The CDR3 contains 14 residues. Here the CDR3 DNA reads TGCGCCAGCAGCTTGGAGAGCGGACCCTATGGCTACACCTTC. This codes for CASSLESGPYGYTF.

This clone was detected a few times. V and J are TRBV30 and TRBJ1-2; TRBD1 matches 8 bases. CDR1 is GTSNPN and CDR2 is SVGIG in the germline V gene (reference sequence). The length of the CDR3 is 12 residues. The trim removed 5 bases at V and 8 bases at J, leaving 7 bases unmatched. As DNA, the CDR3 is TGTGCCTGGGCCGAACAGGGGGGAGGCTACACCTTC. Residues: CAWAEQGGGYTF.

J is TRBJ1-3 and V is TRBV30, with D perhaps matching TRBD1 (6 bases). Trimming pared 2 bases from V and 0 bases from J, leaving 11 bases between. Germline CDR1 and CDR2: GTSNPN and SVGIG (reference sequence). CDR3 length equals 15 residues. Here the CDR3 DNA reads TGTGCCTGGAGTCCACCAGGGGCCTCTGGAAACACCATATATTTT. Amino acids: CAWSPPGASGNTIYF.

This clone has a handful of counts. V is TRBV19 and J is TRBJ1-2, with TRBD1 matching 8 bases. The ends lost 6 bases at V and 4 bases at J; junction bases unmatched: 7. Germline V CDR1 and CDR2: LNHDA, SQIVND (reference sequence). This CDR3 is built from 14 residues. CDR3 in DNA: TGTGCCAGTAGGGACAGGGCGACAGTCTATGGCTACACCTTC. Amino acids: CASRDRATVYGYTF.

This clone was detected a few times. This CDR3 is CASSSPTGGLYNEQFF. Here the CDR3 DNA reads TGTGCCAGCAGCTCGCCGACAGGGGGCCTTTACAATGAGCAGTTCTTC. This chain uses TRBV7-9 with TRBJ2-1; 10 bases align to TRBD1. CDR3 length: 16 residues. Germline V gene sequence: CDR1 SEHNR, CDR2 FQNEAQ (reference sequence). The trim removed 4 bases at V and 4 bases at J, leaving 7 bases unmatched.

The V and J genes are TRBV28 and TRBJ2-1; 9 bases line up with TRBD2. After removal of 8 bases from V and 4 bases from J, the junction contained 9 bases not matched to a gene. Germline CDR1 and CDR2: MDHEN and SYDVKM. This CDR3 has 15 amino acids. The CDR3 DNA sequence: TGTGCCAGCCTGGGACTAGCCCCCTATTACAATGAGCAGTTCTTC. Protein sequence: CASLGLAPYYNEQFF.

In its sample, this clone was seen a few times. The chain recombines TRBV19 with TRBJ2-7; a possible D gene is TRBD1 (5 bases). Looked up from germline, CDR1 is LNHDA and CDR2 is SQIVND (reference sequence). The germline V and J ends were trimmed by 5 bases and 4 bases, with 12 bases remaining between them. The CDR3 is 13 amino acids. The CDR3, as DNA: TGTGCCAGTAGTGGCAGGGCGACTTACGAGCAGTACTTC. Residues: CASSGRATYEQYF. Filled out from reference TRBV19 and TRBJ2-7, the complete variable domain reads DGGITQSPKYLFRKEGQNVTLSCEQNLNHDAMYWYRQDPGQGLRLIYYSQIVNDFQKGDIAEGYSVSREKKESFPLTVTSAQKNPTAFYLCASSGRATYEQYFGPGTRLTVT.

The V gene is TRBV6-5, the J gene TRBJ2-7; TRBD1 aligns across 8 bases. Per germline, CDR1 MNHEY and CDR2 SVGAGI. The CDR3 covers 16 residues. V dropped 1 base and J dropped 2; count of bases not matched to a gene: 7. The CDR3 DNA reads TGTGCCAGCAGTTACTTAGCAGGGGGCGCCCCCTACGAGCAGTACTTC. Translated, it gives CASSYLAGGAPYEQYF.

The V call is TRBV9, the J call TRBJ2-7; 7 bases are shared with TRBD1. The CDR3 covers 14 residues. V gave up 4 bases and J gave up 2 bases; unmatched junction bases: 6. CDR1 SGDLS and CDR2 YYNGEE come from the germline V gene. CDR3 protein: CASSKDRRTYEQYF. Here the CDR3 DNA reads TGTGCCAGCAGCAAGGACAGGAGGACCTACGAGCAGTACTTC.

This clone was detected a few times. The rearrangement uses TRBV20-1 and TRBJ1-2; no reliable D call. This CDR3 has 11 residues. Trimming removed 1 base at V and 6 bases at J, with 6 bases between. The germline V gene has CDR1 DFQATT and CDR2 SNEGSKA (reference sequence). The CDR3 region has the DNA TGCAGTGCTAGAGGCGCAAATGGCTACACCTTC. It codes for CSARGANGYTF.

This clone occurred a few times. The chain combines TRBV6-1 with TRBJ1-5; 12 bases are shared with TRBD1. V shed 7 bases and J 11 bases; nucleotides not matched to a gene: 6. The CDR3 sequence is 13 residues long. CDR1 and CDR2 from the germline V gene are MNHNS and SASEGT. The CDR3 nucleotides read TGTGCCAGCACGTGGGACAGGGGGCGAGCCCAGCATTTT. Its translation: CASTWDRGRAQHF.

The CDR3 sequence: CASSRNEDTQYF. Written as DNA, the CDR3 is TGTGCCAGCAGCCGAAACGAGGATACGCAGTATTTT. This sequence joins TRBV11-2 and TRBJ2-3; no definite D call. V lost 5 bases and J lost 6, with 9 bases in between. Germline lookup yields CDR1 SGHAT and CDR2 FQNNGV. The CDR3 is 12 amino acids.

This clone was observed a few times. The chain couples TRBV15 to TRBJ2-1; D not resolved. V dropped 0 bases and J dropped 8 bases, with 8 bases sitting between them. The CDR3 runs to 13 residues. Germline lookup yields CDR1 LNHNV and CDR2 YYDKDF (reference sequence). DNA of the CDR3: TGTGCCACCAGCAGAGATACTGCGTATGAGCAGTTCTTC. Translated, it gives CATSRDTAYEQFF.

This rearrangement joins TRBV18 to TRBJ1-1; D may be TRBD1 (5 bases). V lost 3 bases and J lost 0, with 8 bases in between. Germline CDR1 KGHSH, CDR2 LQKENI. This CDR3 contains 14 residues. The CDR3 nucleotides are TGTGCCAGCTCACCTCAGGGTGTGAACACTGAAGCTTTCTTT. It yields the protein CASSPQGVNTEAFF. Based on the CDR3 plus reference TRBV18 and TRBJ1-1, the full variable domain is NAGVMQNPRHLVRRRGQEARLRCSPMKGHSHVYWYRQLPEEGLKFMVYLQKENIIDESGMPKERFSAEFPKEGPSILRIQQVVRGDSAAYFCASSPQGVNTEAFFGQGTRLTVV.

Points on this clone: One junction end disagrees with the germline gene, perhaps due to a read error. This CDR3 reads CASSPRDKPPAF. The DNA for the CDR3 is TGTGCCAGCAGCCCGAGGGACAAACCCCCGGCCTTC. The chain carries TRBV11-2 and TRBJ1-2, with a weak D call TRBD1 (6 bases). The CDR3 is 12 residues long. The germline CDR1 and CDR2 sequences are SGHAT and FQNNGV.

This clone was observed a few times. The chain joins TRBV2 to TRBJ1-2; 7 positions agree with TRBD1. This CDR3 has 12 residues. Germline V lookup: CDR1 SNHLY, CDR2 FYNNEI. Germline trimming cut 7 bases from V and 7 bases from J; bases unmatched to any gene: 6. For the CDR3, the DNA is TGTGCCAGCACCTATCAGGGGGGTGGCTACACCTTC. Amino acid sequence: CASTYQGGGYTF.

This clone has more than one count but fewer than ten. This CDR3 is also generated by other DNA sequences in the sample. The chain carries TRBV5-1 and TRBJ2-5; D is unresolved. CDR3 size: 11 residues. Looked up from germline, CDR1 is SGHRS and CDR2 is YFSETQ. V lost 3 bases and J 2 bases, leaving 2 bases between the germline ends. CDR3 loop: CASSSQETQYF. CDR3 nucleotide sequence: TGCGCCAGCAGCTCGCAAGAGACCCAGTACTTC. Looking up the rest from reference TRBV5-1 and TRBJ2-5 gives the full variable domain: KAGVTQTPRYLIKTRGQQVTLSCSPISGHRSVSWYQQTPGQGLQFLFEYFSETQRNKGNFPGRFSGRQFSNSRSEMNVSTLELGDSALYLCASSSQETQYFGPGTRLLVL.

The table lists this clone with a few counts. The gene calls are TRBV5-1 and TRBJ1-2; TRBD1 agrees at 11 bases. CDR3 length: 15 amino acids. Germline CDR1 SGHRS, CDR2 YFSETQ. Trimming removed 0 bases from V and 3 bases from J; junction bases left unmatched: 1. CDR3 DNA: TGCGCCAGCAGCTTGGGGACAGGGGGCGACTATGGCTACACCTTC. This codes for CASSLGTGGDYGYTF.

The sample holds a few counts of this clone. The V gene is TRBV9, the J gene TRBJ1-6; a weak D match, TRBD1 (5 bases). This CDR3 is built from 17 residues. The germline V gene encodes CDR1 SGDLS and CDR2 YYNGEE. V was trimmed by 0 bases and J by 7 bases, leaving 17 bases between them. For the CDR3, the DNA is TGTGCCAGCAGCGTAGACGGGAGCGGCAGGGCAAATTCACCCCTCCACTTT. This gives the protein CASSVDGSGRANSPLHF.

This clone was seen only a few times. The DNA for the CDR3 is TGTGCCAGCAGCCGGAACCTCCAGGTACCCTACAATGAGCAGTTCTTC. This codes for CASSRNLQVPYNEQFF. The rearrangement joins TRBV7-2 to TRBJ2-1; D remains unclear. The V end was cut by 5 bases, the J end by 2 bases, with 16 bases between. CDR3 length equals 16 residues. The germline V gene has CDR1 SGHTA and CDR2 FQGNSA. The complete variable domain, with remaining parts taken from reference TRBV7-2 and TRBJ2-1, reads GAGVSQSPSNKVTEKGKDVELRCDPISGHTALYWYRQSLGQGLEFLIYFQGNSAPDKSGLPSDRFSAERTGGSVSTLTIQRTQQEDSAVYLCASSRNLQVPYNEQFFGPGTRLTVL.